This T cell receptor beta chain was sequenced during a study of cytomegalovirus exposure and HLA in healthy donors. Study-level results: The investigators catalogued about 170 TCR beta chains as cytomegalovirus-associated. Per published reports, the classifier diagnosed cytomegalovirus status with high specificity and sensitivity.

Turning to this clone: The target antigen is unknown.

13 Jbeta primers and 60 Vbeta primers were used for the PCR. Some clones are missing from TCRdb's copy, which holds only in-frame ones; the method was immunoSEQ multiplex PCR. The table records 100,000 to 120,000 clones, over 65% of them present only once. The germline V gene has CDR1 MNHEY and CDR2 SVGAGI. The CDR3 is 14 amino acids. V shed 0 bases and J shed 4 bases, with 8 bases lying between them. Sequencing used PBMCs. The TCR comes from a young man in good health and CMV-seropositive. V and J are TRBV6-5 and TRBJ2-3, with no clear D. This CDR3 is CASSYSPRADTQYF. DNA for the CDR3: TGTGCCAGCAGTTACTCCCCCCGAGCAGATACGCAGTATTTT.